Listed here are 9 T cell receptor beta chains from one sample, sequenced in a study of CD8+CD57+ T cells in acquired aplastic anemia. For CDR3 and TCR beta VDJ profiling, genomic DNA was the template used. Using its own MiXCR run on the reads, TCRdb lists one record per CDR3 protein. The sample comprises 100,000 to 120,000 distinct CDR3 sequences, 40% to 65% of which are singletons, and 25% to 35% rests with the top ten. The sequenced sample consisted of sorted CD4+, CD8+, or CD8+CD57+ T cells (not recorded which) from PBMCs. Every receptor here comes from a human donor in good health, serving as a control.

This clonotype was picked up many times. The chain uses TRBV6-7 and TRBJ1-1, with 9 bases identical to TRBD1. TRBV6-7 is marked as an open reading frame, function uncertain. The CDR3 extends over 13 amino acids. With V trimmed by 9 bases and J by 0 bases, 2 bases remained unmatched. The DNA of the CDR3 is TGTGCCAGGGGGACAGGGTTGAACACTGAAGCTTTCTTT. It translates to CARGTGLNTEAFF.

As concerns this clonotype: Given a much more abundant clone one base away, this may be a read error. This chain links TRBV5-5 with TRBJ1-2, with TRBD1 as a possible D gene (5 bases). This CDR3 is 15 amino acids long. Germline lookup yields CDR1 SGHKS and CDR2 YYEKEE (reference sequence). CDR3 loop: CASSLEWTFNHGYTF. CDR3 bases: TGTGCCAGCAGCTTGGAGTGGACATTTAACCATGGCTACACCTTC.

This chain joins TRBV10-3 and TRBJ1-6; TRBD1 aligns across 8 bases. The germline gives CDR1 ENHRY, CDR2 SYGVKD. The J segment lost 5 bases and the V segment lost 4 bases, leaving 1 base of the junction unmatched. The CDR3 totals 14 residues. The CDR3 protein is CAISGDRNNSPLHF. The CDR3 nucleotides read TGTGCCATCAGTGGGGACAGGAATAATTCACCCCTCCACTTT.

With respect to this clonotype: Relative to the germline gene, one junction end is altered; a read error may explain this. The CDR3 loop reads CASRGSGWQGGGCTF. CDR3 bases: TGTGCCAGCAGGGGGTCCGGATGGCAGGGGGGCGGCTGCACCTTC. The chain has TRBV2 and TRBJ1-2, with 7 nucleotides matching TRBD1. The germline gives CDR1 SNHLY, CDR2 FYNNEI. The CDR3 sequence is 15 residues long. Drawing the rest from reference TRBV2 and TRBJ1-2, the complete variable domain is EPEVTQTPSHQVTQMGQEVILRCVPISNHLYFYWYRQILGQKVEFLVSFYNNEISEKSEIFDDQFSVERPDGSNFTLKIRSTKLEDSAMYFCASRGSGWQGGGCTFGSGTRLTVV.

This clonotype was found once. The junction departs from germline at one end; a sequencing error may be responsible. The chain is built from TRBV27 and TRBJ1-1; 8 positions match TRBD1. The CDR3 length is 14 residues. Germline CDR1 MNHEY, CDR2 SMNVEV (reference sequence). CDR3 coding DNA: TGTGCCAACAGTTTACAGGGGGGTGACACTGAAGCTTTCTTT. Translated, it gives CANSLQGGDTEAFF.

V and J are TRBV20-1 and TRBJ2-5, with 7 bases that match TRBD2. After removal of 2 bases from V and 1 base from J, the junction contained 7 bases not matched to a gene. Germline V gene data show CDR1 as DFQATT and CDR2 as SNEGSKA (reference sequence). The CDR3 sequence is 15 residues long. This chain's CDR3 is CSARSTRGTQETQYF. As DNA, the CDR3 is TGCAGTGCTAGATCCACGCGGGGGACCCAAGAGACCCAGTACTTC.

The chain uses TRBV24-1 and TRBJ2-2; 11 positions agree with TRBD2. This CDR3 contains 19 residues. The V gene's germline CDR1 is KGHDR and CDR2 SFDVKD. V lost 2 bases, J lost 3 bases, and 10 bases stayed unmatched. The CDR3 DNA reads TGTGCCACCAGTGATTCCGTACTAGCGGGAGATGCGGACACCGGGGAGCTGTTTTTT. It codes for CATSDSVLAGDADTGELFF.

This clonotype was observed many times. V is TRBV6-6 and J is TRBJ1-1; D is perhaps TRBD1 (5 bases). V gave up 0 bases and J gave up 4 bases, with 15 bases separating them. Germline CDR1 and CDR2: MNHNY and SVGAGI (reference sequence). This CDR3 comprises 16 residues. CDR3 protein: CASSYSREGPSTEAFF. The CDR3 region has the DNA TGTGCCAGCAGTTACTCGAGGGAGGGGCCCAGCACTGAAGCTTTCTTT.

This clonotype has a count of ten or more. The chain is built from TRBV25-1 and TRBJ1-2; D is ambiguous. CDR1 is MGHDK, CDR2 SYGVNS, per germline. Trimming removed 8 bases at V and 8 bases at J, with 15 bases between. The CDR3 has 12 residues. Written as DNA, the CDR3 is TGTGCCAGCTACGGCGGACCTCTCGGCTACACCTTC. Encoded protein: CASYGGPLGYTF.